This T cell receptor (beta chain) was documented in a study of liver allograft versus peripheral blood T cells. Overall study: Within transplanted livers, the T cell receptor repertoires were examined and compared against the repertoires present in the peripheral blood of liver transplant recipients. Whole-study findings and limits: Intragraft liver T cell receptor repertoires reportedly differed from peripheral blood repertoires.

This CDR3 has 13 residues. Trimming cost V 3 bases and J 7 bases, with 12 bases left between them. Germline values: CDR1 KGHSH, CDR2 LQKENI. Ten or more counts support this clonotype. The antigen is undetermined. MiXCR, run by TCRdb on the reads, gives a single entry per CDR3 protein. The table lists about 13,000 distinct CDR3 sequences, about 18% of them singletons, with 2% to 2.5% in the top ten. The receptor was derived from a human patient who had a liver transplant. Some of the T cells may derive from the graft donor. The chain employs TRBV18 and TRBJ1-1; unclear D gene. The DNA for the CDR3 is TGTGCCAGCTCACCTCGGGGTGATGGTGAAGCTTTCTTT. Protein: CASSPRGDGEAFF.